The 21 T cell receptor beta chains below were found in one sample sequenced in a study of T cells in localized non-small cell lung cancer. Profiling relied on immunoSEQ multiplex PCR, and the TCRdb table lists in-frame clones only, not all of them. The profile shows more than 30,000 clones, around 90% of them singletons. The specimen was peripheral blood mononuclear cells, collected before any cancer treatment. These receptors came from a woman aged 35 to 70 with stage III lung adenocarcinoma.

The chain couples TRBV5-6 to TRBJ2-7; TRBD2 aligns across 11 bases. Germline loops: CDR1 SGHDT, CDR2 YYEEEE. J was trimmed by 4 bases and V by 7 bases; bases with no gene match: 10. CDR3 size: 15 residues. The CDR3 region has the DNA TGTGCCAGCGGTCGGGGGACTAGCGGACGATACGAGCAGTACTTC. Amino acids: CASGRGTSGRYEQYF.

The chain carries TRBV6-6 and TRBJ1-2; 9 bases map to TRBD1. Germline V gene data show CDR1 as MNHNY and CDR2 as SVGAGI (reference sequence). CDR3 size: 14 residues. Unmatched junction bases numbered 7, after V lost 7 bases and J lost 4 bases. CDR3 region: CASTSGQGFYGYTF. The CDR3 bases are TGTGCCAGCACCTCCGGACAGGGGTTCTATGGCTACACCTTC.

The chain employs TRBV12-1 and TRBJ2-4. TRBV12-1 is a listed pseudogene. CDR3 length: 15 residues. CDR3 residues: CASSDGRGAKNIQYF. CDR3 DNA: TGTGCCAGCAGCGATGGACGCGGAGCCAAAAACATTCAGTACTTC.

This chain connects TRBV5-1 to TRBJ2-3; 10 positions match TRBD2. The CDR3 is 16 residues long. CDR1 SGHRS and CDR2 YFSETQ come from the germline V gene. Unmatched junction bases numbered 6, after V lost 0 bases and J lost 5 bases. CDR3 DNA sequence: TGCGCCAGCAGCTTGGGCCTAGCGGGGGCTGGAGATACGCAGTATTTT. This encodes CASSLGLAGAGDTQYF.

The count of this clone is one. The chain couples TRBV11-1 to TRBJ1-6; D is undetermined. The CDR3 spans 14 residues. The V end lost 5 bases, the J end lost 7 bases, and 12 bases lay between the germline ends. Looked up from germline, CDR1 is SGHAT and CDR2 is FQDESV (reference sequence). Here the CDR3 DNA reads TGTGCCAGCAGCCACGCGGGGAACAATTCACCCCTCCACTTT. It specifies CASSHAGNNSPLHF.

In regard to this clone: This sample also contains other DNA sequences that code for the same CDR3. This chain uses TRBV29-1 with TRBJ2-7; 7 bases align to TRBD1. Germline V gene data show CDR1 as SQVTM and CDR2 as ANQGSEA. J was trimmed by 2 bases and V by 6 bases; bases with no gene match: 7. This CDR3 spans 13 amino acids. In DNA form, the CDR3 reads TGCAGCGTCGCCGGGACAGTTGCCTACGAGCAGTACTTC. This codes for CSVAGTVAYEQYF.

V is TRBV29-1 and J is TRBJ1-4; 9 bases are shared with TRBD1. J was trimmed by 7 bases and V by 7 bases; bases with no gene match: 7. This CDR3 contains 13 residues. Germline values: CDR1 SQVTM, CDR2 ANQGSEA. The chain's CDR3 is CSAGTGSGEKLFF. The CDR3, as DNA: TGCAGCGCTGGGACAGGGAGTGGTGAAAAACTGTTTTTT.

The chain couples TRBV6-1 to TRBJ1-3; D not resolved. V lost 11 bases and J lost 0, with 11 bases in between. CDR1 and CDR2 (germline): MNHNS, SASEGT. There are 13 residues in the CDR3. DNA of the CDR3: TGTGCCGTAGGACGGACCTCTGGAAACACCATATATTTT. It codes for CAVGRTSGNTIYF.

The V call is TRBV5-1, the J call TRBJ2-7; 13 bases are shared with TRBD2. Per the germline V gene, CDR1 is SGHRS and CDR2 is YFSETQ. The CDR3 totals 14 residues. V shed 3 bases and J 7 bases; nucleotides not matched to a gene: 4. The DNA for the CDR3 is TGCGCCAGCAGCTCGACTAGCGGGAGGCTGGAGCAGTACTTC. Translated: CASSSTSGRLEQYF.

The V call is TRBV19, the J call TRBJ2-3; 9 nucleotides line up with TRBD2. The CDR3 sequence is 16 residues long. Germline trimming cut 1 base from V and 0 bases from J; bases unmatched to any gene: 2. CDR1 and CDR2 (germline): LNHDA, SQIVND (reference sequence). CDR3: CASSIGLAGSTDTQYF. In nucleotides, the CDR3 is TGTGCCAGTAGTATAGGTCTAGCGGGGAGCACAGATACGCAGTATTTT.

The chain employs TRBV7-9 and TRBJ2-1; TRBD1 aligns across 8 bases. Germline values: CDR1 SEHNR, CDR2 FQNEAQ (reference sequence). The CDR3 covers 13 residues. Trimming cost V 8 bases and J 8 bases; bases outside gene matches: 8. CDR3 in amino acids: CASSRTGTDEQFF. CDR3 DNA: TGTGCCAGCTCTAGGACAGGGACCGATGAGCAGTTCTTC.

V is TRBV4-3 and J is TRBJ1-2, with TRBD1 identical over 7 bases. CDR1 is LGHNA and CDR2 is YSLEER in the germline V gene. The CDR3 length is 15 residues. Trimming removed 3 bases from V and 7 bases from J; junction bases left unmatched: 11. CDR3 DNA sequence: TGCGCCAGCAGCCAGGCCTTAGGGACAGCGGTTGGCTACACCTTC. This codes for CASSQALGTAVGYTF.

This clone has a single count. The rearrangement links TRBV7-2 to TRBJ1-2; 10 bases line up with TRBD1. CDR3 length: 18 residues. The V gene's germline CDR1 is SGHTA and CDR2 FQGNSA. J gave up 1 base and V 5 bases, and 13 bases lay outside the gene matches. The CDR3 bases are TGTGCCAGCAGCCCCACCCCTACCGGGACAGGGGTTAACTATGGCTACACCTTC. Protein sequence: CASSPTPTGTGVNYGYTF.

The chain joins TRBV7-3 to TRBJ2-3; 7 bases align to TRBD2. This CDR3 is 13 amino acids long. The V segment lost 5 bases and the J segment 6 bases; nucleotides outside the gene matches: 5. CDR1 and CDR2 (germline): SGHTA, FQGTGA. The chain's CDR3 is CASSLQLADTQYF. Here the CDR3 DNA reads TGTGCCAGCAGCCTTCAACTAGCGGATACGCAGTATTTT. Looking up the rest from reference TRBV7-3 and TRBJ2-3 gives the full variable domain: GAGVSQTPSNKVTEKGKYVELRCDPISGHTALYWYRQSLGQGPEFLIYFQGTGAADDSGLPNDRFFAVRPEGSVSTLKIQRTERGDSAVYLCASSLQLADTQYFGPGTRLTVL.

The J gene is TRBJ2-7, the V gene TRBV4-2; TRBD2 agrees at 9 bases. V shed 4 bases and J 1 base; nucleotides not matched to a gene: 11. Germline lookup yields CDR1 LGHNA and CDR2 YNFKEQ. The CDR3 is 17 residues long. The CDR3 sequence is CASSRRRASGNSYEQYF. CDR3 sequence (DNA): TGTGCCAGCAGCCGGCGACGGGCTAGCGGGAATTCCTACGAGCAGTACTTC.

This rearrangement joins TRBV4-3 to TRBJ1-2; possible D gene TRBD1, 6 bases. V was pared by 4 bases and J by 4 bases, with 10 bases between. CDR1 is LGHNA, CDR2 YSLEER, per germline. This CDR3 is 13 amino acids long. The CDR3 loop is CASSRGGAYGYTF. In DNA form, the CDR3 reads TGCGCCAGCAGCCGCGGGGGGGCCTATGGCTACACCTTC.

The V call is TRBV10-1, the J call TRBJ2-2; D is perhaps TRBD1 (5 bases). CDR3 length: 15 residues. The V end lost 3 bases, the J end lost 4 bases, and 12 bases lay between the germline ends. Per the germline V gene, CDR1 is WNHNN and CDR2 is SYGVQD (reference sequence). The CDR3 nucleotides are TGCGCCAGCAGTGAAGGGGTTAGGGTCACCGGGGAGCTGTTTTTT. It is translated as CASSEGVRVTGELFF.

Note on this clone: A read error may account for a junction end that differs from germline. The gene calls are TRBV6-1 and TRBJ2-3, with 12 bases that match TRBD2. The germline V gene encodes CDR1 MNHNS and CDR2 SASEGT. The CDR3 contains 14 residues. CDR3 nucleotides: TGTGCCGGCAGACTAGCGGGAGAGGTAGATACGCAGTATTTT. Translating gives CAGRLAGEVDTQYF.

The DNA for the CDR3 is TGTGCCAGTAGTATAGCAGGGAATCAGCCCCAGCATTTT. Protein product: CASSIAGNQPQHF. The chain uses TRBV19 and TRBJ1-5, with D maybe TRBD1 (5 bases). V lost 1 base, J lost 4 bases, and 5 bases lay in between. The germline gives CDR1 LNHDA, CDR2 SQIVND (reference sequence). The CDR3 is 13 residues long.

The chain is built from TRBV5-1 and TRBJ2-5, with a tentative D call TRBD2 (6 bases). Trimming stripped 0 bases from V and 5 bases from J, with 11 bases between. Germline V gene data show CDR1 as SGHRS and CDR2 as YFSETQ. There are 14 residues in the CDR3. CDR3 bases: TGCGCCAGCAGCTTGGAGGGGAGGAGTGAGACCCAGTACTTC. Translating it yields CASSLEGRSETQYF.

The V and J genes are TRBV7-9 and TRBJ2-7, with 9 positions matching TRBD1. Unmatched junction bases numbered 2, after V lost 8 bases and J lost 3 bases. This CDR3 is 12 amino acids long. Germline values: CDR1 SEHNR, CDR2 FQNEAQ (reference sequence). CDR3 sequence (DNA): TGTGCCAGCGGGACAGGGTTCTACGAGCAGTACTTC. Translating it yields CASGTGFYEQYF.